This T cell receptor beta chain was observed in a study of response to subunit inactivated influenza vaccine. The study's findings and limits: Each seasonal influenza vaccination recruits few new T cells, the authors suggested.

TCRdb reanalysed the RT-PCR reads using MiXCR and keeps one entry per CDR3 protein. The sample has roughly 790,000 distinct CDR3 sequences, roughly 20% seen once. The CDR3 loop spans 13 amino acids. Trimming left V 6 bases short and J 1 base short, with 9 bases between. CDR1 and CDR2 (germline): MNHNS, SASEGT. Points on this clonotype: Its antigen is as yet unknown.

This TCR derives from a man aged 50 to 59 who received an inactivated influenza vaccine. This material consisted of PBMCs from blood, taken about 5 days after vaccination. The chain has TRBV6-1 and TRBJ1-1, with D hard to call. The CDR3 spells CASRVGPNTEAFF. CDR3 sequence (DNA): TGTGCCAGCAGGGTGGGCCCGAACACTGAAGCTTTCTTT.